The next 14 T cell receptor beta chains were all read from a single sample in a study of CD8 T cells in ankylosing spondylitis. TCRdb reprocessed the 5' RACE reads via MiXCR and lists one record per CDR3 protein. The sample shows approximately 150,000 distinct CDR3 sequences, more than 40% of them seen only once. What was sequenced was synovial fluid, either unsorted or a sorted T cell fraction (not recorded which). These receptors were taken from a male donor with ankylosing spondylitis.

This chain connects TRBV7-8 to TRBJ2-3; D is ambiguous. The CDR3 has 16 amino acids. Trimming cost V 2 bases and J 0 bases, with 12 bases left between them. Germline V gene lookup returns CDR1 SGHVS and CDR2 FQNEAQ. Written as DNA, the CDR3 is TGTGCCAGCAGCTTATGGGTAGCCGGAAGCACAGATACGCAGTATTTT. Translating it yields CASSLWVAGSTDTQYF.

This clonotype was recorded a few times. The J gene is TRBJ2-4, the V gene TRBV7-9; D is perhaps TRBD1 (5 bases). The CDR3 spans 16 residues. Germline lookup yields CDR1 SEHNR and CDR2 FQNEAQ (reference sequence). The V gene lost 10 bases and the J gene lost 2 bases, with 21 bases spanning the gap. CDR3 loop: CATAYGHTGPKNIQYF. For the CDR3, the DNA is TGTGCCACCGCCTATGGACACACTGGTCCCAAAAACATTCAGTACTTC.

This clonotype turned up a few times. This chain links TRBV28 with TRBJ1-2, with TRBD1 matching over 7 bases. The CDR3 loop spans 14 amino acids. Germline CDR1 reads MDHEN; CDR2 reads SYDVKM. V was pared by 0 bases and J by 6 bases, with 4 bases of the junction left unmatched. As DNA, the CDR3 is TGTGCCAGCAGTTTATGGGCAGGGGGGGATGGCTACACCTTC. As protein: CASSLWAGGDGYTF.

The gene calls are TRBV6-1 and TRBJ2-1; a possible D gene is TRBD2 (5 bases). V lost 1 base and J lost 5, with 18 bases in between. Per the germline V gene, CDR1 is MNHNS and CDR2 is SASEGT. The CDR3 has 17 amino acids. CDR3 nucleotide sequence: TGTGCCAGCAGTGAAGAGGTGCCGGCCGCGGGTGACAATGAGCAGTTCTTC. It encodes CASSEEVPAAGDNEQFF.

This clonotype was detected only a few times. V and J are TRBV10-3 and TRBJ2-1; 14 bases map to TRBD2. Germline-derived CDR1 and CDR2 are ENHRY and SYGVKD. CDR3 length: 21 amino acids. With 2 bases clipped from V and 4 bases from J, the junction kept 16 bases outside the gene matches. The CDR3 sequence is CAISERPTGTSGRSEYNEQFF. CDR3 coding DNA: TGTGCCATCAGTGAGAGACCCACTGGGACTAGCGGGAGATCCGAATACAATGAGCAGTTCTTC.

This clonotype was picked up a small number of times. The genes are TRBV2 and TRBJ2-1; D might be TRBD1 or TRBD2, each matching 5 bases. Trimming removed 4 bases from V and 3 bases from J, with 16 bases in between. Germline V lookup: CDR1 SNHLY, CDR2 FYNNEI. The CDR3 totals 16 residues. The chain's CDR3 is CASSAVGREHYNEQFF. CDR3 DNA sequence: TGTGCCAGCAGTGCAGTCGGCAGGGAGCACTACAATGAGCAGTTCTTC.

The table lists this clonotype with many counts. The gene calls are TRBV2 and TRBJ2-3, with unresolved D. V was clipped by 0 bases and J by 8 bases, with 9 bases between them. The length of the CDR3 is 13 residues. Germline V lookup: CDR1 SNHLY, CDR2 FYNNEI. CDR3 residues: CASSEAQFSTQYF. The CDR3 bases are TGTGCCAGCAGTGAAGCGCAGTTCTCTACGCAGTATTTT.

The rearrangement uses TRBV6-1 and TRBJ2-4; 7 bases agree with TRBD1. V dropped 6 bases and J dropped 7; count of bases not matched to a gene: 18. The CDR3 extends over 17 amino acids. Germline values: CDR1 MNHNS, CDR2 SASEGT. The CDR3 DNA reads as TGTGCCAGCAGCCCCGGGACAGCCTACCCGACGGGTAACATTCAGTACTTC. Amino acids: CASSPGTAYPTGNIQYF.

At least ten counts were recorded for this clonotype. The chain's CDR3 is CASSSLTSGGSDTQYF. Here the CDR3 DNA reads TGTGCCAGCAGTTCCCTAACTAGCGGGGGGTCCGATACGCAGTATTTT. This chain joins TRBV12-3 or TRBV12-4 and TRBJ2-3; 12 nucleotides line up with TRBD2. CDR3 size: 16 residues. V shed 4 bases, J shed 6 bases, and the junction held 8 bases outside the gene matches.

There are many counts of this clonotype. The rearrangement links TRBV10-3 to TRBJ1-2, with unresolved D. The CDR3 is made up of 13 amino acids. Looked up from germline, CDR1 is ENHRY and CDR2 is SYGVKD. V was cut by 3 bases and J by 7 bases, with 12 bases left in between. As DNA, the CDR3 is TGTGCCATCAGTGAAATCGCATTACCTGGCTACACCTTC. Translating gives CAISEIALPGYTF.

The rearrangement uses TRBV7-3 and TRBJ2-1; 7 bases are shared with TRBD1. V lost 4 bases and J lost 5; bases outside the gene matches: 5. Germline CDR1 SGHTA, CDR2 FQGTGA. The CDR3 has 14 amino acids. In DNA, the CDR3 is TGTGCCAGCAGCTCCACGACAGGGAACAATGAGCAGTTCTTC. This encodes CASSSTTGNNEQFF.

The chain couples TRBV7-3 to TRBJ2-3; 11 bases agree with TRBD2. J was trimmed by 2 bases and V by 5 bases; bases with no gene match: 6. The length of the CDR3 is 16 residues. CDR1 and CDR2 (germline): SGHTA, FQGTGA. The CDR3 DNA reads TGTGCCAGCAGCCCGACTAGCGGGGCCTACACAGATACGCAGTATTTT. This codes for CASSPTSGAYTDTQYF. Looking up the rest from reference TRBV7-3 and TRBJ2-3 gives the full variable domain: GAGVSQTPSNKVTEKGKYVELRCDPISGHTALYWYRQSLGQGPEFLIYFQGTGAADDSGLPNDRFFAVRPEGSVSTLKIQRTERGDSAVYLCASSPTSGAYTDTQYFGPGTRLTVL.

J is TRBJ2-2 and V is TRBV20-1, with D uncertain. Germline values: CDR1 DFQATT, CDR2 SNEGSKA (reference sequence). V was cut by 6 bases and J by 3 bases, with 8 bases left in between. This CDR3 contains 12 residues. For the CDR3, the DNA is TGCAGTGCCCGTGGCGACACCGGGGAGCTGTTTTTT. It translates to CSARGDTGELFF.

CDR3 in amino acids: CASSPGLAGRDAGELFF. CDR3 DNA sequence: TGTGCCAGCAGTCCGGGACTAGCGGGAAGGGACGCCGGGGAGCTGTTTTTT. The genes are TRBV12-3 or TRBV12-4 and TRBJ2-2; 13 bases line up with TRBD2. This CDR3 has 17 residues. V gave up 5 bases and J gave up 6 bases; unmatched junction bases: 9.